Each of the 9 T cell receptor beta chains below was sequenced from the same sample in a study of T cell repertoires in cytomegalovirus infection. TCRdb re-derived calls from the reads in MiXCR, one entry per CDR3 protein. The sample contains roughly 230,000 distinct CDR3 sequences, about 5.9% of which appear only once. What was sequenced was PBMCs. The source is a human donor in good health (CMV status not recorded). Some clones in this sample may be carry-over from other donors' samples.

This clonotype was found a few times. The chain uses TRBV29-1 and TRBJ2-7; TRBD1 is a possible D gene (5 bases). Germline assignment: CDR1 SQVTM and CDR2 ANQGSEA. Between the trimmed V and J ends, which lost 6 bases and 5 bases, there was a span of 17 bases. The length of the CDR3 is 13 residues. The chain's CDR3 is CSVSTTGLDEQYF. The CDR3 nucleotides read TGCAGCGTGTCAACTACAGGTCTCGACGAGCAGTACTTC.

This clonotype was detected ten times or more. The chain joins TRBV7-2 to TRBJ1-5, with TRBD1 as a possible D gene (5 bases). CDR3 size: 16 residues. V gave up 4 bases and J gave up 6 bases, with 19 bases separating them. Germline CDR1 and CDR2: SGHTA and FQGNSA. CDR3 region: CASSWEVRAGGQPQHF. In DNA form, the CDR3 reads TGTGCCAGCAGCTGGGAGGTCAGGGCGGGGGGTCAGCCCCAGCATTTT.

This clonotype occurred many times. The chain has TRBV5-1 and TRBJ2-7; 9 nucleotides align to TRBD2. Trimming removed 4 bases from V and 0 bases from J; junction bases left unmatched: 8. The germline gives CDR1 SGHRS, CDR2 YFSETQ. CDR3 length: 16 residues. CDR3 nucleotides: TGCGCCAGCAGCACCGGGACTAGCAAATACTCCTACGAGCAGTACTTC. Translated, it gives CASSTGTSKYSYEQYF.

This clonotype was observed many times. The chain combines TRBV20-1 with TRBJ2-2; 12 nucleotides match TRBD1. The junction had 12 bases not matched to a gene; V was cut back by 5 bases and J by 5 bases. The germline CDR1 and CDR2 sequences are DFQATT and SNEGSKA (reference sequence). This CDR3 has 17 residues. CDR3 sequence (DNA): TGCAGTGCTGGAAGGGGACAGGGGGCGATTCGGACCGGGGAGCTGTTTTTT. It encodes CSAGRGQGAIRTGELFF.

This clonotype was found many times. This CDR3 reads CSVGTGDQPQHF. The CDR3 coding sequence is TGCAGCGTCGGGACTGGGGATCAGCCCCAGCATTTT. The chain couples TRBV29-1 to TRBJ1-5; D possibly corresponds to TRBD1 (5 bases). The germline V gene has CDR1 SQVTM and CDR2 ANQGSEA. V shed 6 bases and J shed 5 bases, with 11 bases lying between them. The CDR3 is 12 amino acids.

In its sample, this clonotype was seen a few times. This chain uses TRBV6-6 with TRBJ1-1; TRBD1 is a possible D gene (5 bases). This CDR3 has 14 amino acids. Germline assignment: CDR1 MNHNY and CDR2 SVGAGI (reference sequence). Trimming pared 7 bases from V and 3 bases from J, leaving 15 bases between. CDR3 nucleotide sequence: TGTGCCAGCACCTCCAGGGAGGGGTACACTGAAGCTTTCTTT. As protein: CASTSREGYTEAFF.

V usage is TRBV6-4 and J usage is TRBJ1-1, with a tentative D call TRBD1 (6 bases). The CDR3 runs to 13 residues. V was clipped by 4 bases and J by 5 bases, with 11 bases between them. The germline CDR1 and CDR2 sequences are MRHNA and SNTAGT. The CDR3 bases are TGTGCCAGCAGTGCCACAGGGAGTACTGAAGCTTTCTTT. Translating gives CASSATGSTEAFF.

This clonotype was observed at least ten times. CDR3 DNA: TGTGCCAGCAGTGACCCGGGCAGCAATCAGCCCCAGCATTTT. It yields the protein CASSDPGSNQPQHF. The gene calls are TRBV6-2 or TRBV6-3 and TRBJ1-5; D is uncertain. Deletions cut 5 bases from V and 1 base from J, with 9 bases between. Germline lookup yields CDR1 MNHEY and CDR2 SVGEGT. There are 14 residues in the CDR3.

The table lists this clonotype with many counts. The chain links TRBV29-1 to TRBJ1-2; 7 nucleotides match TRBD1. Germline trimming cut 7 bases from V and 8 bases from J; bases unmatched to any gene: 7. Germline V gives CDR1 SQVTM, CDR2 ANQGSEA. This CDR3 has 11 residues. The DNA for the CDR3 is TGCAGCGGACGACAGGGTGGCGGCTACACCTTC. Protein product: CSGRQGGGYTF.